This TCR beta chain came from a study of cytomegalovirus exposure and HLA in healthy donors. PCR was performed using 60 Vbeta and 13 Jbeta primers. TCRdb keeps only in-frame clones here, not all; method: immunoSEQ multiplex PCR. The repertoire consists of fewer than 200,000 clones, with under 90% occurring once and the leading ten covering approximately 1.5%. Overall study findings and caveats: The study listed around 150 cytomegalovirus-associated TCR beta chains. In a later analysis, TCR association rates varied by HLA locus: DRB1 most, HLA-C fewest. Specificity of a few CMV-associated chains for CMV antigens was verified in vitro. Within an earlier analysis, most TCR beta V segments proved productive either about 90% or about 30% of the time.

Concerning this clone itself: The antigen is unknown.

This sequence was found in a male donor in good health and CMV-seronegative. Sequenced input: PBMCs.

The CDR3 protein is CASSPPGINSPLHF. DNA for the CDR3: TGTGCCAGCAGCCCCCCGGGGATAAATTCACCCCTCCACTTT. This chain links TRBV4-2 with TRBJ1-6; D ambiguous. Trimming cost V 4 bases and J 7 bases, with 11 bases left between them. The CDR3 is made up of 14 amino acids. CDR1 is LGHNA, CDR2 YNFKEQ, per germline.